What follows are 30 T cell receptor beta chains derived from one specimen sequenced in a study of follicular helper T cells after annual influenza vaccination. Time point indicated: 2014-2015 season, 7 days after vaccination. Clones were sequenced by immunoSEQ multiplex PCR, and TCRdb holds only the in-frame ones, with some missing. The sample has about 10,000 clones, roughly 80% seen once; the top ten hold around 3.3%. The sequencing here drew on CXCR5+ CD38- circulating T follicular helper cells from blood, taken 7 days after influenza vaccination. The subset: circulating Tfh, non-naive CD4+CXCR5+PD-1+ (ICOS+CD38+ or ICOS-CD38-). The origin of the receptors is an adult who received the influenza vaccine.

The rearrangement links TRBV29-1 to TRBJ2-1, with 10 bases matching TRBD1. Per germline, CDR1 SQVTM and CDR2 ANQGSEA. The CDR3 sequence is 15 residues long. Losses at the gene ends were 1 base for V and 7 bases for J; bases not matched to a gene: 7. CDR3 sequence (DNA): TGCAGCGTTGAAGGCGACAGGGGGCACGGGAATGAGCAGTTCTTC. It specifies CSVEGDRGHGNEQFF.

The chain uses TRBV16 and TRBJ2-5; no clear D. Looked up from germline, CDR1 is KGHSY and CDR2 is FQNENV. This CDR3 contains 13 residues. The ends were cut back, 1 base at V and 2 bases at J, with 5 bases in the middle. The CDR3 DNA reads TGTGCCAGCAGCCAATACAGACAAGAGACCCAGTACTTC. It specifies CASSQYRQETQYF.

This chain connects TRBV5-8 to TRBJ1-1; the D is unclear. V was clipped by 0 bases and J by 0 bases, with 12 bases between them. The germline V gene encodes CDR1 SGHTS and CDR2 YDEGEE. The length of the CDR3 is 16 residues. As DNA, the CDR3 is TGTGCCAGCAGCTTGGCCAGCGGTAGCCTGAACACTGAAGCTTTCTTT. Its translation is CASSLASGSLNTEAFF.

V and J are TRBV2 and TRBJ1-4, with unresolved D. Germline loops: CDR1 SNHLY, CDR2 FYNNEI. Trimming removed 6 bases at V and 6 bases at J, with 14 bases between. There are 14 residues in the CDR3. CDR3 residues: CASRRHNSDEKLFF. CDR3 sequence (DNA): TGTGCCAGCAGGAGACACAACAGCGATGAAAAACTGTTTTTT.

A single count supports this clone. The chain has TRBV15 and TRBJ1-1, with D possibly matching TRBD1 (5 bases). The CDR3 covers 17 residues. CDR1 and CDR2 from the germline V gene are LNHNV and YYDKDF (reference sequence). V was shortened by 7 bases and J by 1 base, with 22 bases between the two germline ends. The CDR3 spells CATTEGTFGGKNTEAFF. CDR3 nucleotide sequence: TGTGCCACCACCGAAGGGACTTTTGGCGGTAAGAACACTGAAGCTTTCTTT.

CDR3 residues: CSVRKFRVDNEQFF. In DNA, the CDR3 is TGCAGCGTTCGTAAGTTTCGGGTTGATAATGAGCAGTTCTTC. The chain couples TRBV29-1 to TRBJ2-1; no reliable D call. Germline assignment: CDR1 SQVTM and CDR2 ANQGSEA. CDR3 length: 14 amino acids. Trimming pared 5 bases from V and 7 bases from J, leaving 18 bases between.

The chain recombines TRBV5-1 with TRBJ2-3, with D uncertain. CDR3 length equals 14 residues. Trimming cost V 4 bases and J 2 bases, with 11 bases left between them. Germline-derived CDR1 and CDR2 are SGHRS and YFSETQ. The CDR3 loop is CASSPPANTDTQYF. The CDR3 DNA is TGCGCCAGCAGCCCCCCCGCGAACACAGATACGCAGTATTTT.

The rearrangement uses TRBV5-4 and TRBJ2-2; 7 positions match TRBD1. CDR3 size: 14 residues. V shed 0 bases, J shed 5 bases, and the junction held 1 base outside the gene matches. CDR1 is SGHNT and CDR2 is YYREEE in the germline V gene (reference sequence). CDR3 nucleotides: TGTGCCAGCAGCTTGGCCAGGGGGACCGGGGAGCTGTTTTTT. It codes for CASSLARGTGELFF.

The gene calls are TRBV6-1 and TRBJ1-2; TRBD1 matches 7 bases. V trimming: 6 bases; J trimming: 4 bases; junction bases outside the gene matches: 11. Germline CDR1 and CDR2: MNHNS and SASEGT. CDR3 length: 15 amino acids. CDR3 sequence: CASRAGDRRSYGYTF. The CDR3, as DNA: TGTGCCAGCAGGGCGGGGGACAGAAGGTCCTATGGCTACACCTTC.

The chain has TRBV28 and TRBJ1-5; tentatively, D is TRBD1 (6 bases). This CDR3 region has 15 residues. The V gene lost 7 bases and the J gene lost 3 bases, with 16 bases spanning the gap. The germline CDR1 and CDR2 sequences are MDHEN and SYDVKM. The CDR3 nucleotides are TGTGCCAGCATCTCCATCGGGGGCCCCAATCAGCCCCAGCATTTT. Translating gives CASISIGGPNQPQHF.

In this sample, this clone turned up a few times. The chain employs TRBV5-1 and TRBJ1-4; TRBD1 agrees at 7 bases. The V gene end was trimmed by 3 bases and the J gene end by 0 bases; junction bases not matched to a gene: 11. Per the germline V gene, CDR1 is SGHRS and CDR2 is YFSETQ. The CDR3 runs 18 residues. The CDR3 DNA follows: TGCGCCAGCAGCTCAGCTGGGACAGCACCAACAACTAATGAAAAACTGTTTTTT. Amino acid sequence: CASSSAGTAPTTNEKLFF.

The table lists this clone with a few counts. The chain uses TRBV25-1 and TRBJ2-3; D gene ambiguous. Trimming pared 6 bases from V and 3 bases from J, leaving 10 bases between. Germline V gene data show CDR1 as MGHDK and CDR2 as SYGVNS. The CDR3 contains 13 residues. CDR3 coding DNA: TGTGCCAGCAGAGGCAGCTGGACAGATACGCAGTATTTT. Translating gives CASRGSWTDTQYF.

This clone showed up just once. V and J are TRBV5-1 and TRBJ2-3, with D unresolved. Trimming removed 3 bases from V and 6 bases from J, with 5 bases in between. Germline V CDR1 and CDR2: SGHRS, YFSETQ. This CDR3 comprises 11 residues. CDR3 region: CASSSKDTQYF. The CDR3 region has the DNA TGCGCCAGCAGCTCTAAGGATACGCAGTATTTT.

The V and J genes are TRBV30 and TRBJ1-6; possible D gene TRBD1, 6 bases. There are 14 residues in the CDR3. Germline lookup yields CDR1 GTSNPN and CDR2 SVGIG (reference sequence). V was clipped by 6 bases and J by 9 bases, with 18 bases between them. CDR3 sequence: CACWEQGHGSPLHF. DNA of the CDR3: TGTGCCTGCTGGGAGCAGGGGCACGGTTCACCCCTCCACTTT. The complete variable domain, with remaining parts taken from reference TRBV30 and TRBJ1-6, reads SQTIHQWPATLVQPVGSPLSLECTVEGTSNPNLYWYRQAAGRGLQLLFYSVGIGQISSEVPQNLSASRPQDRQFILSSKKLLLSDSGFYLCACWEQGHGSPLHFGNGTRLTVT.

This chain links TRBV5-8 with TRBJ2-1; D is undetermined. CDR3 length: 15 amino acids. CDR1 and CDR2 from the germline V gene are SGHTS and YDEGEE. Between the trimmed V and J ends, which lost 0 bases and 0 bases, there was a span of 7 bases. The CDR3 DNA reads as TGTGCCAGCAGCTTGGGGGGAAGCTCCTACAATGAGCAGTTCTTC. This gives the protein CASSLGGSSYNEQFF.

This clone was seen more than once but under ten times. This chain joins TRBV7-8 and TRBJ1-2; maybe TRBD1 (5 bases). Per the germline V gene, CDR1 is SGHVS and CDR2 is FQNEAQ. The CDR3 length is 17 residues. Trimming cost V 8 bases and J 7 bases, with 29 bases left between them. For the CDR3, the DNA is TGTGCCAGCGAAAAGGCAGGGTTTATAAGGGTATTGAGTGGCTACACCTTC. This codes for CASEKAGFIRVLSGYTF.

The chain employs TRBV27 and TRBJ1-3, with TRBD1 as a possible D gene (5 bases). V dropped 4 bases and J dropped 0 bases, with 16 bases sitting between them. CDR1 and CDR2 from the germline V gene are MNHEY and SMNVEV (reference sequence). CDR3 length: 17 amino acids. CDR3 sequence reads: CASSSAGGVDSGNTIYF. CDR3 nucleotides: TGTGCCAGCAGTTCTGCGGGAGGGGTCGACTCTGGAAACACCATATATTTT.

The gene calls are TRBV6-1 and TRBJ1-5, with 7 bases that match TRBD1. Trimming took 6 bases from V and 0 from J; bases not matched to a gene: 5. This CDR3 has 15 residues. CDR1 is MNHNS, CDR2 SASEGT, per germline. The CDR3 region is CASSRGGFSNQPQHF. CDR3 in DNA: TGTGCCAGCAGCAGGGGGGGATTTAGCAATCAGCCCCAGCATTTT.

The chain uses TRBV7-8 and TRBJ2-3, with 9 bases aligning to TRBD2. The trim removed 4 bases at V and 2 bases at J, leaving 7 bases unmatched. This CDR3 contains 16 residues. CDR1 and CDR2 (germline): SGHVS, FQNEAQ. The DNA of the CDR3 is TGTGCCAGCAGCTCCCCTACTAGCGGGTCCACAGATACGCAGTATTTT. It codes for CASSSPTSGSTDTQYF.

The chain couples TRBV5-1 to TRBJ1-2, with TRBD1 matching over 8 bases. The CDR3 spans 14 residues. The germline V gene encodes CDR1 SGHRS and CDR2 YFSETQ. V was clipped by 4 bases and J by 8 bases; unmatched bases: 10. Here the CDR3 reads CASSPEGRGQGYTF. The DNA of the CDR3 is TGCGCCAGCAGCCCGGAGGGCAGGGGGCAAGGCTACACCTTC.

The genes are TRBV28 and TRBJ2-6, with 10 bases aligning to TRBD1. With V trimmed by 6 bases and J by 4 bases, 6 bases remained unmatched. This CDR3 spans 16 amino acids. CDR1 is MDHEN and CDR2 is SYDVKM in the germline V gene. CDR3 DNA sequence: TGTGCCAGCAGACCGACAGGGGGCCCGGGGGCCAACGTCCTGACTTTC. Translation gives CASRPTGGPGANVLTF. Based on the CDR3 plus reference TRBV28 and TRBJ2-6, the full variable domain is DVKVTQSSRYLVKRTGEKVFLECVQDMDHENMFWYRQDPGLGLRLIYFSYDVKMKEKGDIPEGYSVSREKKERFSLILESASTNQTSMYLCASRPTGGPGANVLTFGAGSRLTVL.

The genes are TRBV15 and TRBJ2-2; 9 positions agree with TRBD1. This CDR3 has 15 residues. With V trimmed by 6 bases and J by 8 bases, 10 bases remained unmatched. Germline CDR1 and CDR2: LNHNV and YYDKDF (reference sequence). CDR3 sequence reads: CATSLGQGSGGELFF. The CDR3 DNA reads as TGTGCCACCAGTCTGGGACAGGGATCGGGAGGGGAGCTGTTTTTT.

The chain couples TRBV5-5 to TRBJ2-3; the match to TRBD1 covers 7 bases. CDR1 and CDR2 (germline): SGHKS, YYEKEE (reference sequence). CDR3 size: 14 residues. J lost 5 bases, V lost 0 bases, and 3 bases had no gene match. The CDR3 reads CASSLEQGVDTQYF. The DNA for the CDR3 is TGTGCCAGCAGCTTGGAGCAGGGGGTAGATACGCAGTATTTT.

The genes are TRBV6-6 and TRBJ2-7, with D hard to call. The germline CDR1 and CDR2 sequences are MNHNY and SVGAGI (reference sequence). V dropped 3 bases and J dropped 0 bases, with 9 bases sitting between them. The CDR3 is made up of 14 amino acids. CDR3 protein: CASSYETNSYEQYF. CDR3 in DNA: TGTGCCAGCAGTTATGAGACCAACTCCTACGAGCAGTACTTC.

The sample holds one count of this clone. The V gene is TRBV7-7, the J gene TRBJ2-1, with a weak D call TRBD2 (5 bases). Germline V gene sequence: CDR1 SSHAT, CDR2 FNYEAQ (reference sequence). V shed 8 bases and J shed 1 base, with 12 bases lying between them. The CDR3 contains 14 residues. CDR3 in DNA: TGTGCCAGCTCCCCGTCGGGGTCCTACAATGAGCAGTTCTTC. Its protein is CASSPSGSYNEQFF.

This rearrangement joins TRBV7-9 to TRBJ1-4, with 7 bases matching TRBD1. The CDR3 runs to 19 residues. Germline V lookup: CDR1 SEHNR, CDR2 FQNEAQ (reference sequence). Trimming took 10 bases from V and 6 from J; bases not matched to a gene: 26. CDR3: CAIPDPLRQGISRHEKLFF. The CDR3 DNA follows: TGTGCCATCCCGGATCCTCTACGACAGGGAATATCGAGGCATGAAAAACTGTTTTTT. The full variable domain, in which reference TRBV7-9 and TRBJ1-4 provide the parts outside the CDR3, is DTGVSQNPRHKITKRGQNVTFRCDPISEHNRLYWYRQTLGQGPEFLTYFQNEAQLEKSRLLSDRFSAERPKGSFSTLEIQRTEQGDSAMYLCAIPDPLRQGISRHEKLFFGSGTQLSVL.

The sample holds one count of this clone. This rearrangement joins TRBV4-1 to TRBJ2-1, with TRBD2 matching over 12 bases. CDR1 and CDR2 from the germline V gene are MGHRA and YSYEKL. This CDR3 has 17 residues. V dropped 0 bases and J dropped 6; count of bases not matched to a gene: 6. Written as DNA, the CDR3 is TGCGCCAGCAGCCAAGATTGGGAGACTAGCGGGGGCAATGAGCAGTTCTTC. Translating it yields CASSQDWETSGGNEQFF.

V gene TRBV28 combines with J gene TRBJ1-4, with D unresolved. The germline gives CDR1 MDHEN, CDR2 SYDVKM. Trimming cost V 2 bases and J 1 base, with 11 bases left between them. The CDR3 consists of 16 residues. The CDR3 reads CASSLLGVGTNEKLFF. CDR3 in DNA: TGTGCCAGCAGTTTACTCGGGGTTGGAACTAATGAAAAACTGTTTTTT.

V and J are TRBV25-1 and TRBJ2-7, with 8 bases fitting TRBD2. Trimming removed 5 bases from V and 1 base from J; junction bases left unmatched: 10. CDR3 length equals 16 residues. Looked up from germline, CDR1 is MGHDK and CDR2 is SYGVNS. CDR3 amino acids: CASSSRTSGISYEQYF. CDR3 nucleotide sequence: TGTGCCAGCAGTTCGAGAACTAGCGGAATTTCCTACGAGCAGTACTTC.

This chain connects TRBV11-3 to TRBJ2-1; possibly TRBD2 for D (5 bases). V dropped 1 base and J dropped 6 bases, with 10 bases sitting between them. The CDR3 runs to 14 residues. The germline V gene has CDR1 SGHNT and CDR2 YENEEA. In DNA, the CDR3 is TGTGCCAGCAGCTTAGGAGCGGAGCCCAATGAGCAGTTCTTC. Translation gives CASSLGAEPNEQFF.